Following are 28 T cell receptor beta chains from one sample sequenced in a study of blood T cell repertoires in COVID-19. Using immunoSEQ multiplex PCR, the repertoire was profiled, and TCRdb retains in-frame clones only, with some absent. Of over 95,000 clones in the sample, more than 80% were seen once. The sample taken for sequencing was peripheral blood. The source is a woman in her 50s with acute or convalescent COVID-19.

This clone was counted once. V usage is TRBV3-1 (or the pseudogene TRBV3-2) and J usage is TRBJ1-5; D is ambiguous. The ends were cut back, 3 bases at V and 2 bases at J, with 14 bases in the middle. CDR1 and CDR2 from the germline V gene are LGHDT and YNNKEL (reference sequence). CDR3 size: 16 residues. The CDR3 protein is CASSQGNDKRNQPQHF. CDR3 nucleotides: TGTGCCAGCAGCCAGGGCAATGACAAACGCAATCAGCCCCAGCATTTT.

This rearrangement joins TRBV7-9 to TRBJ1-2, with a tentative D call TRBD1 (5 bases). The CDR3 extends over 12 amino acids. The germline V and J ends were trimmed by 1 base and 6 bases, with 6 bases remaining between them. Germline loops: CDR1 SEHNR, CDR2 FQNEAQ (reference sequence). CDR3 sequence reads: CASSLGGDGYTF. CDR3 bases: TGTGCCAGCAGCTTAGGGGGCGATGGCTACACCTTC.

This chain joins TRBV18 and TRBJ2-3, with 7 bases that match TRBD2. Looked up from germline, CDR1 is KGHSH and CDR2 is LQKENI. The CDR3 spans 17 residues. Trimming at V came to 4 bases and at J to 1 base, leaving 11 bases not matched to a gene. CDR3 loop: CASSLSISGLRTDTQYF. DNA for the CDR3: TGTGCCAGCTCACTGTCCATTAGCGGGCTGCGCACAGATACGCAGTATTTT.

The chain has TRBV7-9 and TRBJ1-1; TRBD1 matches at 8 bases. CDR1 is SEHNR, CDR2 FQNEAQ, per germline (reference sequence). CDR3 length equals 15 residues. Trimming at V came to 5 bases and at J to 1 base, leaving 6 bases not matched to a gene. Here the CDR3 reads CASSGRTGKNTEAFF. The CDR3 nucleotides read TGTGCCAGCAGCGGACGGACAGGGAAGAACACTGAAGCTTTCTTT.

The rearrangement uses TRBV19 and TRBJ1-5; D uncertain. V was cut by 11 bases and J by 6 bases, with 17 bases left in between. Germline V lookup: CDR1 LNHDA, CDR2 SQIVND (reference sequence). CDR3 size: 13 residues. The CDR3: CASQSGGSQPQHF. CDR3 bases: TGTGCCTCCCAATCGGGTGGGAGTCAGCCCCAGCATTTT.

This clone was seen more than once but under ten times. This chain connects TRBV7-9 to TRBJ1-1, with D possibly TRBD1 on 5 matching bases. V was clipped by 2 bases and J by 3 bases, with 19 bases between them. This CDR3 region has 17 residues. Germline lookup yields CDR1 SEHNR and CDR2 FQNEAQ (reference sequence). As DNA, the CDR3 is TGTGCCAGCAGCTTAATCTCCGGGCCAGGGCTGGACACTGAAGCTTTCTTT. Translation: CASSLISGPGLDTEAFF.

J is TRBJ2-6 and V is TRBV28; unclear D gene. Germline CDR1 MDHEN, CDR2 SYDVKM. The CDR3 has 15 amino acids. Deletions cut 1 base from V and 0 bases from J, with 4 bases between. CDR3 protein: CASSLSGSGANVLTF. The CDR3 nucleotides are TGTGCCAGCAGTTTATCGGGCTCTGGGGCCAACGTCCTGACTTTC.

The chain couples TRBV7-8 to TRBJ2-7, with TRBD2 identical over 14 bases. J gave up 3 bases and V 5 bases, and 3 bases lay outside the gene matches. CDR3 length: 15 residues. In germline, CDR1 is SGHVS, CDR2 FQNEAQ. The CDR3 DNA follows: TGTGCCAGCAGCGAGACTAGCGGGAGGGGCTACGAGCAGTACTTC. It translates to CASSETSGRGYEQYF.

V gene TRBV11-1 combines with J gene TRBJ2-5, with 7 bases lining up with TRBD2. With V trimmed by 6 bases and J by 1 base, 11 bases remained unmatched. Germline-derived CDR1 and CDR2 are SGHAT and FQDESV (reference sequence). The length of the CDR3 is 16 residues. CDR3 sequence: CASSQAGHNLQETQYF. As DNA, the CDR3 is TGTGCCAGCAGTCAAGCGGGGCATAATCTCCAAGAGACCCAGTACTTC.

V is TRBV7-2 and J is TRBJ2-6; D call uncertain. Trimming took 3 bases from V and 4 from J, leaving 4 bases between them. The CDR3 spans 13 residues. Germline-derived CDR1 and CDR2 are SGHTA and FQGNSA. The CDR3 DNA is TGTGCCAGCAGCTTCTCGGGGGCCAACGTCCTGACTTTC. Its translation is CASSFSGANVLTF.

V and J are TRBV12-5 and TRBJ1-3; D unresolved. The length of the CDR3 is 13 residues. The V end was cut by 5 bases, the J end by 3 bases, with 8 bases between. The germline V gene has CDR1 LGHNT and CDR2 FRNRAP. The CDR3 bases are TGTGCTAGTGGTCCGTCGGGTGGAAACACCATATATTTT. Translation: CASGPSGGNTIYF.

V and J are TRBV11-2 and TRBJ1-6, with D hard to call. Germline V gene data show CDR1 as SGHAT and CDR2 as FQNNGV. The CDR3 has 13 residues. The V gene lost 1 base and the J gene lost 11 bases, with 9 bases spanning the gap. The CDR3 protein is CASSLAGVTPLHF. CDR3 bases: TGTGCCAGCAGCTTAGCCGGGGTGACACCCCTCCACTTT.

The chain joins TRBV6-7 to TRBJ2-7; 7 bases agree with TRBD1. TRBV6-7 qualifies as an ORF whose function is uncertain. This CDR3 is 15 amino acids long. Unmatched junction bases numbered 11, after V lost 2 bases and J lost 7 bases. CDR3 sequence reads: CASSYPVQGCREQYF. CDR3 DNA: TGTGCCAGCAGTTACCCGGTACAGGGGTGTCGGGAGCAGTACTTC.

This rearrangement joins TRBV30 to TRBJ2-5, with D hard to call. This CDR3 region has 13 residues. CDR1 and CDR2 (germline): GTSNPN, SVGIG (reference sequence). The V gene lost 1 base and the J gene lost 5 bases, with 11 bases spanning the gap. CDR3: CAWSGLARETQYF. Written as DNA, the CDR3 is TGTGCCTGGAGTGGGTTAGCCCGGGAGACCCAGTACTTC.

This sequence joins TRBV18 and TRBJ2-5; 8 nucleotides align to TRBD1. CDR3 length equals 15 residues. Germline V gene data show CDR1 as KGHSH and CDR2 as LQKENI. The V gene end was trimmed by 6 bases and the J gene end by 2 bases; junction bases not matched to a gene: 8. The CDR3 sequence is CASSRTGLQQETQYF. The CDR3 DNA reads TGTGCCAGCTCCCGGACAGGGCTGCAGCAAGAGACCCAGTACTTC.

The chain employs TRBV7-2 and TRBJ1-3, with D perhaps matching TRBD1 (6 bases). The CDR3 length is 15 residues. Germline V gene lookup returns CDR1 SGHTA and CDR2 FQGNSA. V was pared by 7 bases and J by 4 bases, with 17 bases between. The CDR3 nucleotides are TGTGCCAGCACCTTCATAGGGGGAGTCGGAAACACCATATATTTT. Its protein is CASTFIGGVGNTIYF. Together with reference TRBV7-2 and TRBJ1-3, the CDR3 gives the full variable domain: GAGVSQSPSNKVTEKGKDVELRCDPISGHTALYWYRQSLGQGLEFLIYFQGNSAPDKSGLPSDRFSAERTGGSVSTLTIQRTQQEDSAVYLCASTFIGGVGNTIYFGEGSWLTVV.

The table lists this clone with a count of one. V and J are TRBV7-8 and TRBJ2-1; 7 bases line up with TRBD1. The V and J ends lost 5 bases and 7 bases, in that order; junction bases with no gene match: 14. Germline assignment: CDR1 SGHVS and CDR2 FQNEAQ. The CDR3 contains 16 residues. The CDR3 region is CASSPPVLGQKNEQFF. The DNA for the CDR3 is TGTGCCAGCAGCCCCCCTGTGCTGGGACAGAAAAATGAGCAGTTCTTC.

This chain uses TRBV7-2 with TRBJ2-5; D is perhaps TRBD1 (5 bases). V gave up 2 bases and J gave up 4 bases, with 14 bases separating them. Germline V CDR1 and CDR2: SGHTA, FQGNSA. The CDR3 has 15 amino acids. The DNA for the CDR3 is TGTGCCAGCAGCTTAAGGCAGGGTAATGGAGAGACCCAGTACTTC. It is translated as CASSLRQGNGETQYF.

The CDR3 nucleotides read TGTGCCAGTAGTCGCACTGGACAGAACTATGGCTACACCTTC. As protein: CASSRTGQNYGYTF. The rearrangement joins TRBV19 to TRBJ1-2; D might be TRBD1 (6 bases). V was pared by 5 bases and J by 2 bases, with 12 bases between. CDR1 is LNHDA and CDR2 is SQIVND in the germline V gene (reference sequence). CDR3 length equals 14 residues.

The chain recombines TRBV6-5 with TRBJ2-5, with no clear D. The CDR3 loop spans 11 amino acids. Per germline, CDR1 MNHEY and CDR2 SVGAGI. The V end lost 5 bases, the J end lost 5 bases, and 6 bases lay between the germline ends. CDR3 residues: CASSLRETQYF. The CDR3 bases are TGTGCCAGCAGTCTGCGGGAGACCCAGTACTTC.

This clone was recorded only once. J is TRBJ1-1 and V is TRBV2, with a possible D match to TRBD1 (6 bases). V gave up 6 bases and J gave up 0 bases, with 11 bases separating them. The CDR3 consists of 14 residues. Germline V CDR1 and CDR2: SNHLY, FYNNEI. CDR3 in DNA: TGTGCCAGCAGCTGGGGACAAATGAACACTGAAGCTTTCTTT. Amino acids: CASSWGQMNTEAFF.

This chain connects TRBV11-3 to TRBJ2-1; 11 bases match TRBD2. V shed 2 bases, J shed 8 bases, and the junction held 2 bases outside the gene matches. Germline CDR1 is SGHNT and CDR2 is YENEEA. The CDR3 runs 14 residues. The CDR3 is CASSLYSGGDEQFF. DNA of the CDR3: TGTGCCAGCAGCTTATATAGCGGGGGGGATGAGCAGTTCTTC.

This clone has more than one count but fewer than ten. The chain uses TRBV5-8 and TRBJ1-3; D is ambiguous. The CDR3 runs 13 residues. Trimming removed 4 bases at V and 6 bases at J, with 11 bases between. Germline CDR1 reads SGHTS; CDR2 reads YDEGEE. This CDR3 is CASSLETANTIYF. For the CDR3, the DNA is TGTGCCAGCAGCCTAGAAACGGCAAACACCATATATTTT.

This clone was counted a few times. The chain uses TRBV30 and TRBJ1-5; D not certain. Germline lookup yields CDR1 GTSNPN and CDR2 SVGIG (reference sequence). The CDR3 consists of 14 residues. Trimming shortened V by 0 bases and J by 9 bases, and 15 bases separated the two germline ends. The CDR3 nucleotides are TGTGCCTGGAGTGTTGGTACAGCTCTATGGCCCCAGCATTTT. Its translation is CAWSVGTALWPQHF.

The rearrangement links TRBV9 to TRBJ2-2; TRBD2 agrees at 8 bases. Germline V lookup: CDR1 SGDLS, CDR2 YYNGEE. Unmatched junction bases numbered 13, after V lost 0 bases and J lost 6 bases. This CDR3 spans 18 amino acids. This chain's CDR3 is CASSVGAGALTVAGELFF. CDR3 in DNA: TGTGCCAGCAGCGTAGGAGCGGGGGCCCTCACGGTCGCCGGGGAGCTGTTTTTT.

V usage is TRBV4-1 and J usage is TRBJ1-2; D is undetermined. The V gene lost 4 bases and the J gene lost 5 bases, with 14 bases spanning the gap. This CDR3 spans 14 amino acids. The germline V gene encodes CDR1 MGHRA and CDR2 YSYEKL. The chain's CDR3 is CASSLSVQSYGYTF. The CDR3 bases are TGCGCCAGCAGCCTAAGTGTACAGTCATATGGCTACACCTTC.

The V and J genes are TRBV7-9 and TRBJ2-2; 7 positions agree with TRBD2. Germline V gene sequence: CDR1 SEHNR, CDR2 FQNEAQ (reference sequence). This CDR3 spans 17 amino acids. V trimming: 6 bases; J trimming: 0 bases; junction bases outside the gene matches: 10. CDR3 sequence: CASRSPIAGSNTGELFF. Written as DNA, the CDR3 is TGTGCCAGCAGATCCCCCATAGCGGGCTCGAACACCGGGGAGCTGTTTTTT.

The chain combines TRBV11-3 with TRBJ1-1, with TRBD1 identical over 8 bases. Trimming took 4 bases from V and 1 from J; bases not matched to a gene: 5. This CDR3 contains 15 residues. CDR1 and CDR2 (germline): SGHNT, YENEEA. As DNA, the CDR3 is TGTGCCAGCAGCTCTCGTGACAGGGGGAACACTGAAGCTTTCTTT. Translating it yields CASSSRDRGNTEAFF.